This passage covers 16 T cell receptor beta chains from one sample sequenced in a study of T cell responses to AZD1222 COVID-19 vaccine. Profiled with immunoSEQ multiplex PCR; TCRdb holds only in-frame clones, not every one. The table includes 150,000 to 160,000 clones, less than 95% detected once. This material consisted of peripheral blood, taken on day 0 of AZD1222 vaccination. These receptors originate from an adult in good health.

This clone is a singleton in its sample. The J gene is TRBJ2-1, the V gene TRBV28; D is possibly TRBD1 (5 bases). Trimming shortened V by 2 bases and J by 12 bases, and 11 bases separated the two germline ends. The CDR3 consists of 12 residues. Germline V gives CDR1 MDHEN, CDR2 SYDVKM. The CDR3 sequence is CASSLTGQGQFF. CDR3 bases: TGTGCCAGCAGTTTAACAGGCCAAGGGCAGTTCTTC.

Here the CDR3 reads CSVEQSSYEQYF. DNA of the CDR3: TGCAGCGTTGAACAGTCCTCCTACGAGCAGTACTTC. The rearrangement links TRBV29-1 to TRBJ2-7, with D unresolved. V was shortened by 2 bases and J by 0 bases, with 5 bases between the two germline ends. The CDR3 is 12 residues long. Per germline, CDR1 SQVTM and CDR2 ANQGSEA.

The V gene is TRBV6-2 or TRBV6-3, the J gene TRBJ2-1; the match to TRBD2 covers 14 bases. The V and J ends lost 6 bases and 8 bases, in that order; junction bases with no gene match: 3. Germline CDR1 MNHEY, CDR2 SVGEGT. This CDR3 is 14 amino acids long. CDR3 sequence reads: CASSRGLAGDEQFF. In DNA form, the CDR3 reads TGTGCCAGCAGCAGGGGACTAGCGGGAGATGAGCAGTTCTTC.

The chain joins TRBV28 to TRBJ2-7; D possibly corresponds to TRBD1 (5 bases). This CDR3 contains 14 residues. Per the germline V gene, CDR1 is MDHEN and CDR2 is SYDVKM. The V gene lost 5 bases and the J gene lost 2 bases, with 13 bases spanning the gap. Written as DNA, the CDR3 is TGTGCCAGCAGTACCCTGGGGCTAGCCTACGAGCAGTACTTC. Its protein is CASSTLGLAYEQYF.

This rearrangement joins TRBV5-4 to TRBJ2-1, with 11 bases matching TRBD2. Germline trimming cut 4 bases from V and 6 bases from J; bases unmatched to any gene: 9. Germline V gives CDR1 SGHNT, CDR2 YYREEE (reference sequence). The CDR3 consists of 16 residues. The CDR3 sequence: CASSTMTSGIPNEQFF. In DNA, the CDR3 is TGTGCCAGCAGCACCATGACTAGCGGGATCCCCAATGAGCAGTTCTTC.

This sequence joins TRBV5-1 and TRBJ2-1; 9 bases are a match to TRBD1. The CDR3 is 17 residues long. V shed 2 bases and J 0 bases; nucleotides not matched to a gene: 6. Germline V lookup: CDR1 SGHRS, CDR2 YFSETQ. As DNA, the CDR3 is TGCGCCAGCAGCTTAACCCCGGGACAGGGCTCCTACAATGAGCAGTTCTTC. Protein product: CASSLTPGQGSYNEQFF.

V and J are TRBV7-9 and TRBJ2-2, with D perhaps assigned TRBD1 or TRBD2 (6 bases each). This CDR3 spans 18 amino acids. Trimming cost V 2 bases and J 5 bases, with 21 bases left between them. CDR1 and CDR2 from the germline V gene are SEHNR and FQNEAQ (reference sequence). The CDR3 sequence: CASSLPVVSGALTGELFF. CDR3 nucleotide sequence: TGTGCCAGCAGCTTACCAGTCGTGTCGGGGGCGCTTACCGGGGAGCTGTTTTTT.

To note about this clone: A junction end diverges from the germline sequence, so it may reflect a read error. The V and J genes are TRBV3-1 (or the pseudogene TRBV3-2) and TRBJ1-1; D call uncertain. CDR1 is LGHDT, CDR2 YNNKEL, per germline (reference sequence). This CDR3 is 11 amino acids long. Here the CDR3 DNA reads TGTGCCAGCAGCCAGCAAAATACGCAGGCCTTT. Translation gives CASSQQNTQAF.

The rearrangement uses TRBV20-1 and TRBJ2-1, with unresolved D. V lost 5 bases and J lost 2, with 1 base in between. CDR3 length equals 10 residues. The V gene's germline CDR1 is DFQATT and CDR2 SNEGSKA (reference sequence). This CDR3 reads CSAAYNEQFF. CDR3 in DNA: TGCAGTGCTGCCTACAATGAGCAGTTCTTC.

Here the CDR3 DNA reads TGTGCCAGCAGCTCCTTGACTAGCGGGGACGTGAGTGAGCAGTTCTTC. Protein sequence: CASSSLTSGDVSEQFF. V and J are TRBV13 and TRBJ2-1; 11 bases fit TRBD2. This CDR3 contains 16 residues. Germline CDR1 is PRHDT and CDR2 is FYEKMQ (reference sequence). The V gene end was trimmed by 4 bases and the J gene end by 9 bases; junction bases not matched to a gene: 11.

This rearrangement joins TRBV6-2 or TRBV6-3 to TRBJ1-6, with a tentative D call TRBD1 (5 bases). V dropped 0 bases and J dropped 5 bases, with 8 bases sitting between them. CDR1 MNHEY and CDR2 SVGEGT come from the germline V gene. CDR3 length: 15 residues. In DNA, the CDR3 is TGTGCCAGCAGTTACTCCGGGACGAATAATTCACCCCTCCACTTT. It specifies CASSYSGTNNSPLHF.

The V call is TRBV12-3 or TRBV12-4, the J call TRBJ1-6, with no clear D. The CDR3 has 13 residues. V lost 5 bases to trimming and J lost 9 bases, with 11 bases between them. The CDR3 protein is CASSPRGGSPLHF. CDR3 nucleotide sequence: TGTGCCAGCAGTCCCCGGGGTGGTTCACCCCTCCACTTT.

The chain employs TRBV28 and TRBJ2-1, with TRBD1 matching over 9 bases. Germline values: CDR1 MDHEN, CDR2 SYDVKM. V was clipped by 5 bases and J by 4 bases; unmatched bases: 3. The CDR3 is made up of 14 amino acids. Written as DNA, the CDR3 is TGTGCCAGCAGTCCCGGGACAGGGTACAATGAGCAGTTCTTC. It specifies CASSPGTGYNEQFF.

The V gene is TRBV4-3, the J gene TRBJ2-2; D uncertain. V lost 4 bases and J lost 4, with 7 bases in between. CDR1 LGHNA and CDR2 YSLEER come from the germline V gene. The CDR3 totals 13 residues. Written as DNA, the CDR3 is TGCGCCAGCAGCCTGGGAACCACCGGGGAGCTGTTTTTT. Its translation is CASSLGTTGELFF.

The chain has TRBV7-2 and TRBJ1-2; no clear D gene. V lost 2 bases to trimming and J lost 2 bases, with 12 bases between them. Germline assignment: CDR1 SGHTA and CDR2 FQGNSA. The CDR3 is 15 residues long. Here the CDR3 reads CASSLYFEQNYGYTF. In nucleotides, the CDR3 is TGTGCCAGCAGCTTATATTTTGAGCAGAACTATGGCTACACCTTC.

The chain combines TRBV19 with TRBJ2-3, with D hard to call. CDR3 length: 14 amino acids. CDR1 is LNHDA, CDR2 SQIVND, per germline (reference sequence). V gave up 3 bases and J gave up 2 bases, with 9 bases separating them. CDR3 sequence reads: CASSMVRFTDTQYF. CDR3 nucleotide sequence: TGTGCCAGTAGTATGGTGAGGTTCACAGATACGCAGTATTTT.